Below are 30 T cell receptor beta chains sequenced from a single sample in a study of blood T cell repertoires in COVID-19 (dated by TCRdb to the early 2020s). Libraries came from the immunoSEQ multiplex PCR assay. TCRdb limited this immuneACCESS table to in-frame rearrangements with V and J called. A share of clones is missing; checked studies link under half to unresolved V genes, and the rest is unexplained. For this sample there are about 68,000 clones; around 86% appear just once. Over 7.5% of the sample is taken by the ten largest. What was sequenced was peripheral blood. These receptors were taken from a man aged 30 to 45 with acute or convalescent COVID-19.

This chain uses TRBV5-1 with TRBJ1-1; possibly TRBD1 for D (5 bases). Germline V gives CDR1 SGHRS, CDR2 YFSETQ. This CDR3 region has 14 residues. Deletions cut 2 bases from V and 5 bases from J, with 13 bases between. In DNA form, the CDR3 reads TGCGCCAGCAGCTTTTGGGGGGGTAGAACTGAAGCTTTCTTT. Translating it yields CASSFWGGRTEAFF.

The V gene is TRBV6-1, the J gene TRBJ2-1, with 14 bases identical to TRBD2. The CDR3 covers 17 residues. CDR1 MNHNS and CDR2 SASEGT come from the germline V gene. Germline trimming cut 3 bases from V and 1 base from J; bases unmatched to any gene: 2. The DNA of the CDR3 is TGTGCCAGCAGTGATGGGACTAGCGGGAGTTCCTACAATGAGCAGTTCTTC. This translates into CASSDGTSGSSYNEQFF.

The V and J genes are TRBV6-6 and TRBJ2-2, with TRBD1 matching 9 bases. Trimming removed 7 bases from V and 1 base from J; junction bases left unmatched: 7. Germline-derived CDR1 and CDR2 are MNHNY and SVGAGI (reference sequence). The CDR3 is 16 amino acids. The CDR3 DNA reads TGTGCCAGCACTGACCGGGGACAGGGGAACACCGGGGAGCTGTTTTTT. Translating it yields CASTDRGQGNTGELFF.

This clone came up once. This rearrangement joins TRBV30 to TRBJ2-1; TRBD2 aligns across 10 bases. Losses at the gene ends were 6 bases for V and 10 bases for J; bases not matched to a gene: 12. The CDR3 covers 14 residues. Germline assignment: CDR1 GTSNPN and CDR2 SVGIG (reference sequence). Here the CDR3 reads CACPRAGGPWEQFF. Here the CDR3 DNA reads TGTGCCTGTCCCCGAGCGGGAGGGCCCTGGGAGCAGTTCTTC.

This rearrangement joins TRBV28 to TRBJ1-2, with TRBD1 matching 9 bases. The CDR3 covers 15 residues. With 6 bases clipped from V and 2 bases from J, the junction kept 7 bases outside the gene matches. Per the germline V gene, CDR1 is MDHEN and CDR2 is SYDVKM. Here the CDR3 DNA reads TGTGCCAGCAGAATTGGGACAGGGACAAACTATGGCTACACCTTC. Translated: CASRIGTGTNYGYTF.

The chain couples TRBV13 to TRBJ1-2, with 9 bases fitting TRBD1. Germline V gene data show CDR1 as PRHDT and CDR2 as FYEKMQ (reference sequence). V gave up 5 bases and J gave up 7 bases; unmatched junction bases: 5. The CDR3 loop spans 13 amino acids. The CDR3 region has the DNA TGTGCCAGCAGCAATAACAGGGGGCTTGGCTACACCTTC. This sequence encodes CASSNNRGLGYTF.

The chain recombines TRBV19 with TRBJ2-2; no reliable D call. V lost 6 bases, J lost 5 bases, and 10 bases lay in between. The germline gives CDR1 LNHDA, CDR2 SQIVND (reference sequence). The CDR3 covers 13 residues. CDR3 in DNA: TGTGCCAGTAGGCGTACAGCAACCGGGGAGCTGTTTTTT. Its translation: CASRRTATGELFF.

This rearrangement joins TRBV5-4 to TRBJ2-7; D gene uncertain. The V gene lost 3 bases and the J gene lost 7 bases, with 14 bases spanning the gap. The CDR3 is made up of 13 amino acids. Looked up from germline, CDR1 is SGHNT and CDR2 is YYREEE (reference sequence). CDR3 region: CASSSPSEREQYF. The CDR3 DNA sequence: TGTGCCAGCAGCTCACCAAGCGAAAGAGAGCAGTACTTC.

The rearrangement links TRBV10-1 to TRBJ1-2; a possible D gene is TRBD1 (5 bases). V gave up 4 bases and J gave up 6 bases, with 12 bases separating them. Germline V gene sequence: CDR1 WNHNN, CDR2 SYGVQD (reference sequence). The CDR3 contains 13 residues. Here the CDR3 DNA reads TGCGCCAGCAGTGGGAAACAGACAGATGGCTACACCTTC. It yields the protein CASSGKQTDGYTF.

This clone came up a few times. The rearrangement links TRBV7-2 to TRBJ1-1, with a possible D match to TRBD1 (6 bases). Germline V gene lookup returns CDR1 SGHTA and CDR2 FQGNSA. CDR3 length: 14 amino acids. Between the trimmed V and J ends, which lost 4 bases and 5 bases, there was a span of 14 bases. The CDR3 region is CASSSAGARTEAFF. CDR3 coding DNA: TGTGCCAGCAGCTCCGCGGGGGCACGGACTGAAGCTTTCTTT.

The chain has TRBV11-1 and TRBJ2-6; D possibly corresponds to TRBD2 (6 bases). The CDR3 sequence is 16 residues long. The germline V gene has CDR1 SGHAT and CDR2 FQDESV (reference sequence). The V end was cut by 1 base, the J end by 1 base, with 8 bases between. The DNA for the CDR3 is TGTGCCAGCAGCTTAGGGGGGGTGTCTGGGGCCAACGTCCTGACTTTC. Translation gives CASSLGGVSGANVLTF. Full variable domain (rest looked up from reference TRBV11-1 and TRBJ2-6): EAEVAQSPRYKITEKSQAVAFWCDPISGHATLYWYRQILGQGPELLVQFQDESVVDDSQLPKDRFSAERLKGVDSTLKIQPAELGDSAMYLCASSLGGVSGANVLTFGAGSRLTVL.

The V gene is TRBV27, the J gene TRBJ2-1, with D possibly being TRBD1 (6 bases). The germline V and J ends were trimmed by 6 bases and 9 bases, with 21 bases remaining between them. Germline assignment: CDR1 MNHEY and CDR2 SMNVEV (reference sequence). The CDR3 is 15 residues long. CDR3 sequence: CASRPRMGAASEQFF. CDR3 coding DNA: TGTGCCAGCAGGCCGCGAATGGGGGCCGCGAGTGAGCAGTTCTTC.

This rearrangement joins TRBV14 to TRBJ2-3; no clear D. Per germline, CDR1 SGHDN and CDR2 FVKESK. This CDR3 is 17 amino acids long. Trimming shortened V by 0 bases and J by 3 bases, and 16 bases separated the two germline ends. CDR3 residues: CASSQEIRGIWTDTQYF. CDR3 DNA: TGTGCCAGCAGCCAAGAGATTCGCGGTATATGGACAGATACGCAGTATTTT.

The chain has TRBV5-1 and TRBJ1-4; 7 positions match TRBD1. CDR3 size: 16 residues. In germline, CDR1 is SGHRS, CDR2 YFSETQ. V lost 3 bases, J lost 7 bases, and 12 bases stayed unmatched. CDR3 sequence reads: CASSSLAGGRGEKLFF. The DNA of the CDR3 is TGCGCCAGCAGCTCCCTGGCAGGGGGTCGGGGTGAAAAACTGTTTTTT.

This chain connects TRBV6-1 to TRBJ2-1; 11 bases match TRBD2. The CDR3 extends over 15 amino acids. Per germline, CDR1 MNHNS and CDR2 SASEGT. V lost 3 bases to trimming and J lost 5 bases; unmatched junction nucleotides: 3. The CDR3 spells CASSDRLAGNNEQFF. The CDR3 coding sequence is TGTGCCAGCAGTGATCGACTAGCGGGAAACAATGAGCAGTTCTTC.

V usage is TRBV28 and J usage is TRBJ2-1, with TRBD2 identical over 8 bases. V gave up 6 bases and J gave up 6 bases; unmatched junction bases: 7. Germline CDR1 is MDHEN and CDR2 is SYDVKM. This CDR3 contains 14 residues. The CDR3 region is CASRTGTRINEQFF. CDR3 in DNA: TGTGCCAGCAGAACCGGGACTAGAATCAATGAGCAGTTCTTC.

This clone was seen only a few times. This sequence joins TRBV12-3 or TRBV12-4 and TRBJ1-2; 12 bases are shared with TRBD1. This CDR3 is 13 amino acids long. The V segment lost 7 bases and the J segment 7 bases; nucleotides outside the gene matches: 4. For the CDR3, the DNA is TGTGCCAGCAAACCGGGACAGGGGGCTGGCTACACCTTC. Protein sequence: CASKPGQGAGYTF.

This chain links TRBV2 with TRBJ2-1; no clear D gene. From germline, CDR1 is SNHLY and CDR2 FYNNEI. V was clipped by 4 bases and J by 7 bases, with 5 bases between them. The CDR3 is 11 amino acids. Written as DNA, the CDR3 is TGTGCCAGCAGTGCCACAAATGAGCAGTTCTTC. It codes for CASSATNEQFF.

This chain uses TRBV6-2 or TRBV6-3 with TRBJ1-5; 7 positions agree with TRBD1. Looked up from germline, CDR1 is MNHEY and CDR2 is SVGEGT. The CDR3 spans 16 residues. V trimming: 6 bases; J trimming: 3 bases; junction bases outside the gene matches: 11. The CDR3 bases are TGTGCCAGCAGCGACGACCGGGACAGACTCAATCAGCCCCAGCATTTT. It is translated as CASSDDRDRLNQPQHF.

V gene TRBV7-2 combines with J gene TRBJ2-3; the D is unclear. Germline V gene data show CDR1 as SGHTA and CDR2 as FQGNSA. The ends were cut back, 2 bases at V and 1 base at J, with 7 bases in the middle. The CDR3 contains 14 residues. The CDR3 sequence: CASSLLSGTDTQYF. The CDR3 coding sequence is TGTGCCAGCAGCTTATTATCGGGCACAGATACGCAGTATTTT.

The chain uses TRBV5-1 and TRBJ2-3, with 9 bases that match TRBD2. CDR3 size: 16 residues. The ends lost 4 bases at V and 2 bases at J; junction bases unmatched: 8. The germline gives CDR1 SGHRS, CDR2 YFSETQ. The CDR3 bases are TGCGCCAGCAGCCCAGGACTAGCGAGGTTCACAGATACGCAGTATTTT. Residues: CASSPGLARFTDTQYF.

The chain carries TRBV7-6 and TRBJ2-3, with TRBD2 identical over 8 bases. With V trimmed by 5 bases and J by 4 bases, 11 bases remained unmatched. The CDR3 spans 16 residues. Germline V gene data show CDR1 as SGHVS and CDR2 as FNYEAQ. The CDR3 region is CASSPSSGRYADTQYF. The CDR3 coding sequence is TGTGCCAGCAGCCCGTCCAGCGGGAGATACGCAGATACGCAGTATTTT.

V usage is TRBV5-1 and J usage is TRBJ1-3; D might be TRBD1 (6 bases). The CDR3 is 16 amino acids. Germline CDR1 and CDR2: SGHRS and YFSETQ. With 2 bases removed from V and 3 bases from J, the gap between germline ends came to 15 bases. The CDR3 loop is CASSLSPTGFGNTIYF. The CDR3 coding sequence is TGCGCCAGCAGCTTAAGTCCAACAGGGTTTGGAAACACCATATATTTT.

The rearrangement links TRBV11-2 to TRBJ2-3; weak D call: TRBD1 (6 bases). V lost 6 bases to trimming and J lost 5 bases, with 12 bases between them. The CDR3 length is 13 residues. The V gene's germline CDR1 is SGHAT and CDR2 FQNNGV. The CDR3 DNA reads TGTGCCAGCAGACCACTAGGGGGAGATACGCAGTATTTT. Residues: CASRPLGGDTQYF.

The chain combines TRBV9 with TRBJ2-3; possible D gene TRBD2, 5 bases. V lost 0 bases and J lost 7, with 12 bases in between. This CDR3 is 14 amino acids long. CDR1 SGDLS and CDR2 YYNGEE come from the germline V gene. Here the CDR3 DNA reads TGTGCCAGCAGCGTAGGGCAGGAGGTGAATACGCAGTATTTT. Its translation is CASSVGQEVNTQYF.

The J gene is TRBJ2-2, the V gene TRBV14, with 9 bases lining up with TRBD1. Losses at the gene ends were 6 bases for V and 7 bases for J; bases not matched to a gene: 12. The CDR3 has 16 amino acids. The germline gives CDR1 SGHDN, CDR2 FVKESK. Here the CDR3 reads CASRDTGTGRSGELFF. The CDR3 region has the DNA TGTGCCAGCAGGGATACCGGGACAGGGCGTAGCGGGGAGCTGTTTTTT. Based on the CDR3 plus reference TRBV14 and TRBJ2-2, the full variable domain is EAGVTQFPSHSVIEKGQTVTLRCDPISGHDNLYWYRRVMGKEIKFLLHFVKESKQDESGMPNNRFLAERTGGTYSTLKVQPAELEDSGVYFCASRDTGTGRSGELFFGEGSRLTVL.

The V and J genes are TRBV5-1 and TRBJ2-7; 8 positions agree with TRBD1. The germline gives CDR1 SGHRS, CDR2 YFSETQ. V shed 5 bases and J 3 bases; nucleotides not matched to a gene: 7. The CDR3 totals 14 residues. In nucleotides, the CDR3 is TGCGCCAGCAGACCCGACAGGGGACACTACGAGCAGTACTTC. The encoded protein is CASRPDRGHYEQYF.

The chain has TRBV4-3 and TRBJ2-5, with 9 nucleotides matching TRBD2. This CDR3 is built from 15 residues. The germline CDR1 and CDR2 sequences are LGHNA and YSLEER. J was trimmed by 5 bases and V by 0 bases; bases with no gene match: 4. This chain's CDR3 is CASSQDGGRGETQYF. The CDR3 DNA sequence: TGCGCCAGCAGCCAAGATGGCGGGAGGGGTGAGACCCAGTACTTC.

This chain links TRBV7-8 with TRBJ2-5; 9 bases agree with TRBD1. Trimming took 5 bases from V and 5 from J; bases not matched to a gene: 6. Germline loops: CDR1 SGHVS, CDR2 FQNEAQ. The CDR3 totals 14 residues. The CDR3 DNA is TGTGCCAGCAGCCACAGGGGGCTCCAGGAGACCCAGTACTTC. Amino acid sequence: CASSHRGLQETQYF.

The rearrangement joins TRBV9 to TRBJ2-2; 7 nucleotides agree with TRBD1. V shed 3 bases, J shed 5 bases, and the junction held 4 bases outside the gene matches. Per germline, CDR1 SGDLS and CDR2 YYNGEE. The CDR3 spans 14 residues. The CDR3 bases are TGTGCCAGCAGCGCGACAGGGCAGACCGGGGAGCTGTTTTTT. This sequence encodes CASSATGQTGELFF.